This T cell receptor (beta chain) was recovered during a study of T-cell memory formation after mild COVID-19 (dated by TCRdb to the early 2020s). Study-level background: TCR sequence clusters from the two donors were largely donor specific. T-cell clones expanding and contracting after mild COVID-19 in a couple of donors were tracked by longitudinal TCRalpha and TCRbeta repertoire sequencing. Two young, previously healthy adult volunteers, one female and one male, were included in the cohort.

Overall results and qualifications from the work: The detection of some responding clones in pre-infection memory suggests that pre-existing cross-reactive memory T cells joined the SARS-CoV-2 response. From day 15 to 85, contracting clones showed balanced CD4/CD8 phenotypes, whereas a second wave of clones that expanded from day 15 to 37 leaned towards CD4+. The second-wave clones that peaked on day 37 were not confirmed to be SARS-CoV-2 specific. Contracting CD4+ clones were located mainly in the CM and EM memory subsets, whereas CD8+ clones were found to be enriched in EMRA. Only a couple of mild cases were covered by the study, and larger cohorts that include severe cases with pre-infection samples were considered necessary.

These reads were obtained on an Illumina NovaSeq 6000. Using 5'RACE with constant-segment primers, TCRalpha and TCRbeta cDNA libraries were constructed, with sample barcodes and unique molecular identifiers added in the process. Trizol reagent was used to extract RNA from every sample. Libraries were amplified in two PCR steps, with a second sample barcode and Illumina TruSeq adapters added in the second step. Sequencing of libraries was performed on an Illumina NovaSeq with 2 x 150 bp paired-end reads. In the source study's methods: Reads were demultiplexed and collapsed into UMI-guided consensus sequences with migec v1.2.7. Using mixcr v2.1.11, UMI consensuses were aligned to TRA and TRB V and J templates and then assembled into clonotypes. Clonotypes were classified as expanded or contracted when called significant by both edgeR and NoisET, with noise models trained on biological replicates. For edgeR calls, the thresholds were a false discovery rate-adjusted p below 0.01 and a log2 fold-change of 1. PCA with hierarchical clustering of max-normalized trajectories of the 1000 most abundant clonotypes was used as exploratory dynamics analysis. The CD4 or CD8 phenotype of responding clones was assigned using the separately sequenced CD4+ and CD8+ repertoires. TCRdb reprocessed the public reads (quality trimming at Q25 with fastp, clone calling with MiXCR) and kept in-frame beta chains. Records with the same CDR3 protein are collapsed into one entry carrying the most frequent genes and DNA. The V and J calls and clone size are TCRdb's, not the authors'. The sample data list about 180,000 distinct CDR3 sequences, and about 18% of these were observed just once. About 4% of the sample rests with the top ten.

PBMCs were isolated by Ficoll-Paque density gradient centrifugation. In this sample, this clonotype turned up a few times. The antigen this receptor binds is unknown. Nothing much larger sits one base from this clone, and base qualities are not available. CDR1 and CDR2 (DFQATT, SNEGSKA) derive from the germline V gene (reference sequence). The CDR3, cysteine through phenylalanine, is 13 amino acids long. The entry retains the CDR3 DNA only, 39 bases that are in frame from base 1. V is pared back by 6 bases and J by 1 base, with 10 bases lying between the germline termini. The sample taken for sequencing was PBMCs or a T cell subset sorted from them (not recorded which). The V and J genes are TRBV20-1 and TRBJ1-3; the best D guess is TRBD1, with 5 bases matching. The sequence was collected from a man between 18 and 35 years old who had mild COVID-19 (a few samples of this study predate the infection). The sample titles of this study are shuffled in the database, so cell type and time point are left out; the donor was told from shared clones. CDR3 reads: CSATPGSGNTIYF. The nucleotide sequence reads TGCAGTGCGACCCCAGGGTCTGGAAACACCATATATTTT.